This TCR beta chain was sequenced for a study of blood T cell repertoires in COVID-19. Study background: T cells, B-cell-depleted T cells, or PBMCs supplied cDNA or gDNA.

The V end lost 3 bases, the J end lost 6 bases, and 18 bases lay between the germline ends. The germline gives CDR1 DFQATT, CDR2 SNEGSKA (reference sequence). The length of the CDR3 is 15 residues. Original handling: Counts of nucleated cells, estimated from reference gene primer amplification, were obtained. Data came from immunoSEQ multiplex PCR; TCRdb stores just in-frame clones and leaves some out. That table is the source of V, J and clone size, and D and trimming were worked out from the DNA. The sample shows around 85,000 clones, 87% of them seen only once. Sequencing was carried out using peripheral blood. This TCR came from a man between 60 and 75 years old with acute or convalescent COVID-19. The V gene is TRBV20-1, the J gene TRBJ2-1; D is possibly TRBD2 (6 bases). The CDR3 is CSASRAGPGGNEQFF. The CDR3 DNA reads TGCAGTGCTAGTCGTGCGGGGCCTGGGGGCAATGAGCAGTTCTTC.